The 2 T cell receptor beta chains listed next were all sequenced from one sample in a study of post-analysis software for immune sequencing data. General study findings and limits: Controls showed lower frequencies than patients for a handful of TRBV segments, and TRBV5-6, TRBV5-1 and TRBV20-1 were among these.

No antigen has been identified for these receptors. Researchers reported that TCR beta cDNA libraries carried unique molecular identifiers. Each CDR3 protein is one row after TCRdb ran MiXCR on the PCR reads. Of roughly 430,000 distinct CDR3 sequences listed, 39% are singletons. Sequenced sample: blood. These receptors were taken from a girl aged 2-10 years with multiple sclerosis.

The V gene is TRBV11-2, the J gene TRBJ1-4; D remains ambiguous. The germline gives CDR1 SGHAT, CDR2 FQNNGV. Trimming took off 0 bases at V and 4 bases at J, with 12 bases between the two ends. CDR3 length: 16 residues. Here the CDR3 reads CASSLDFREGNEKLFF. The CDR3 DNA is TGTGCCAGCAGCTTAGATTTTAGGGAGGGTAATGAAAAACTGTTTTTT. Combining the CDR3 with reference TRBV11-2 and TRBJ1-4 gives the whole variable domain EAGVAQSPRYKIIEKRQSVAFWCNPISGHATLYWYQQILGQGPKLLIQFQNNGVVDDSQLPKDRFSAERLKGVDSTLKIQPAKLEDSAVYLCASSLDFREGNEKLFFGSGTQLSVL.

This clonotype was observed a few times. CDR3 coding DNA: TGTGCCAGCAGTTACCTAGGACAGGAATATTTT. Residues: CASSYLGQEYF. The chain is built from TRBV6-5 and TRBJ1-3; 7 bases agree with TRBD1. V lost 2 bases and J lost 15; bases outside the gene matches: 4. This CDR3 is built from 11 residues. Germline values: CDR1 MNHEY, CDR2 SVGAGI.